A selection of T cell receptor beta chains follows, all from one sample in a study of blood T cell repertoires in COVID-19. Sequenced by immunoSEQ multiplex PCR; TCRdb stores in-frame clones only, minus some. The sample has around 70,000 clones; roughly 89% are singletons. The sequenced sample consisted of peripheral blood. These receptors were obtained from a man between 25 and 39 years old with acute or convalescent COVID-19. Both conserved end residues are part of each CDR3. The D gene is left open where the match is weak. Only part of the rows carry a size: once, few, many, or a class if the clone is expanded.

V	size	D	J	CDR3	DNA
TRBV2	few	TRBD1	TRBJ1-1	CASMGQMNTEAFF	TGTGCCAGCATGGGACAGATGAACACTGAAGCTTTCTTT
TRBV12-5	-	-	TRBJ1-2	CASGWGRVSTF	TGTGCTAGTGGTTGGGGGCGGGTCTCTACCTTC
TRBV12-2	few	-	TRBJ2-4	CASRLTDTKNIQYF	TGTGCAAGTCGCTTGACGGACACAAAAAACATTCAGTACTTC
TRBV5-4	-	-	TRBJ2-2	CASRFPGGELFF	TGTGCCAGCCGGTTCCCCGGCGGGGAGCTGTTTTTT
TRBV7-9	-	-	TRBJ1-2	CASSTQKDSISNYGYTF	TGTGCCAGCAGCACCCAAAAGGACAGCATTTCTAACTATGGCTACACCTTC
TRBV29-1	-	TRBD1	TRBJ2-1	CSGVDRGFYNEQFF	TGCAGCGGGGTGGACAGGGGCTTCTACAATGAGCAGTTCTTC
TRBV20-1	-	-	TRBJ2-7	CSFPVVYEQYF	TGCAGTTTTCCAGTTGTCTACGAGCAGTACTTC
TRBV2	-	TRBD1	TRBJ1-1	CASMNPGGEAFF	TGTGCCAGCATGAACCCAGGGGGGGAAGCTTTCTTT
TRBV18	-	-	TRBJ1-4	CASSPDLYRELFF	TGTGCCAGCTCACCAGACCTATACAGGGAACTGTTTTTT
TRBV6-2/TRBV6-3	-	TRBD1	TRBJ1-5	CASSTYRTGNQPQHF	TGTGCCAGCAGTACCTATCGGACAGGAAATCAGCCCCAGCATTTT
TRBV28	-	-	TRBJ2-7	CASSGTGSYEQYF	TGTGCCAGCAGCGGGACTGGGAGCTACGAGCAGTACTTC
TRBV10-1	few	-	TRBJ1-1	CASSSRGTRAEAFF	TGCGCCAGCAGTTCCCGGGGGACCCGGGCTGAAGCTTTCTTT
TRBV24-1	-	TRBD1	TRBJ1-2	CATSDPGQADYGYTF	TGTGCCACCAGTGACCCTGGACAGGCAGACTATGGCTACACCTTC
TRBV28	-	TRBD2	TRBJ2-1	CASITSGRAIEQFF	TGTGCCAGCATAACTAGCGGGAGGGCCATTGAGCAGTTCTTC
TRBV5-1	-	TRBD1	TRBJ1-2	CASSPQGQGASGYTF	TGCGCCAGCTCACCCCAAGGGCAGGGGGCGAGCGGCTACACCTTC
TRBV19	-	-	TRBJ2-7	CASSIGGPGYEQYF	TGTGCCAGTAGTATAGGAGGGCCAGGCTACGAGCAGTACTTC
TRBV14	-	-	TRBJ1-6	CASSQTGRNSPLHF	TGTGCCAGCAGCCAAACAGGGCGAAATTCACCCCTCCACTTT
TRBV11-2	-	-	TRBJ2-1	CASSSEGLKLVRNEQFF	TGTGCCAGCAGCTCCGAGGGCCTCAAACTAGTTCGGAATGAGCAGTTCTTC
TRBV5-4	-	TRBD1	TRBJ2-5	CASSTGQGEETQYF	TGTGCCAGCAGTACGGGACAGGGGGAAGAGACCCAGTACTTC
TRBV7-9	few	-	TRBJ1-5	CASSKTNQPQHF	TGTGCCAGCAGCAAAACAAACCAGCCCCAGCATTTT
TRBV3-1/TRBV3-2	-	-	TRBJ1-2	CASSPAAAGGDGYTF	TGTGCCAGCAGCCCCGCAGCCGCGGGGGGGGATGGCTACACCTTC
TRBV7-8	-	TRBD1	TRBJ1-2	CASSTGQGYGYTF	TGTGCCAGCAGCACCGGACAGGGCTATGGCTACACCTTC
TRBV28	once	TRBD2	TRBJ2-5	CASSRGIAGINRQETQYF	TGTGCCAGCAGTAGGGGAATAGCGGGGATAAATAGACAAGAGACCCAGTACTTC
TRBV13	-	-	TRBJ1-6	CASSAGKARRSPLHF	TGTGCCAGCAGCGCCGGGAAGGCCAGGCGCTCACCCCTCCACTTT
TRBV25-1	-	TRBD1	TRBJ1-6	CASSEKWTGNSPLHF	TGTGCCAGCAGTGAAAAATGGACAGGGAATTCACCCCTCCACTTT
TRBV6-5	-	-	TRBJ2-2	CASSSRDVTRGGELFF	TGTGCCAGCAGTTCACGGGACGTAACCCGGGGGGGGGAGCTGTTTTTT
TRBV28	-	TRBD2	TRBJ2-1	CASSSSGLARNEQFF	TGTGCCAGCAGTTCCTCGGGACTAGCGCGGAATGAGCAGTTCTTC
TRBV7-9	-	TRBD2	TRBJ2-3	CASSLDPLRGASTDTQYF	TGTGCCAGCAGCTTAGACCCCTTGCGGGGGGCTAGCACAGATACGCAGTATTTT
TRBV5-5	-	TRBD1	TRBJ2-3	CASSPGQGDTDTQYF	TGTGCCAGCAGCCCCGGACAGGGGGACACAGATACGCAGTATTTT
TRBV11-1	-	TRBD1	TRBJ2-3	CASKRQGADTQYF	TGTGCCAGCAAGCGCCAGGGGGCAGATACGCAGTATTTT
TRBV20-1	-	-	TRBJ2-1	CSAPYNEQFF	TGCAGTGCTCCGTACAATGAGCAGTTCTTC
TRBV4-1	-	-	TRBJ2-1	CASSQDGLSYNEQFF	TGCGCCAGCAGCCAAGATGGACTATCATACAATGAGCAGTTCTTC
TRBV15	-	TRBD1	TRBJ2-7	CATSRGGTGDEQYF	TGTGCCACCAGCAGAGGGGGGACAGGGGACGAGCAGTACTTC
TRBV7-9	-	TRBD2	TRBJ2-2	CASSLSRAGGGTGELFF	TGTGCCAGCAGCCTGTCTAGAGCGGGAGGTGGAACCGGGGAGCTGTTTTTT
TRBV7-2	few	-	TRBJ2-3	CASNHGTDTQYF	TGTGCCAGCAACCACGGTACAGATACGCAGTATTTT